This is a list of T cell receptor beta chains from one sample in a study of shared clonotypes between healthy human individuals. Measured with immunoSEQ multiplex PCR; TCRdb has only the in-frame clones, and not every one. The table has 950,000 to 1,300,000 clones, about 76% seen once. Sequencing input: memory CD4+ T cells sorted from blood. The source is a young man in good health. Both conserved end residues are trimmed from each CDR3.

V	J	CDR3
TRBV7-2	TRBJ2-3	ASTVLADTQY
TRBV30	TRBJ1-2	AWSGGGHGYT
TRBV14	TRBJ2-7	ASSQVAGPYEQY
TRBV4-3	TRBJ2-1	ASSQEGGTYNEQF
TRBV6-6	TRBJ2-7	ASTSGTPNHEQY
TRBV7-9	TRBJ2-5	ASSLGGLGPETQY
TRBV6-4	TRBJ2-7	ASSLEAGGPYEQY
TRBV2	TRBJ1-4	ASKGQGREKLF
TRBV6-1	TRBJ2-3	ATNTGTVGDTQY
TRBV4-3	TRBJ2-3	ASSQGAGGPPDTQY
TRBV9	TRBJ2-3	ASSVVSGTDTQY
TRBV10-3	TRBJ2-3	AIRELAGGSDTQY
TRBV4-1	TRBJ2-2	ASSPILLAGRTGELF
TRBV6-1	TRBJ2-1	AITGPTNEQF
TRBV30	TRBJ1-5	AWSVGGNQPQH
TRBV7-9	TRBJ2-5	ASSSLGLAVDGETQY
TRBV6-4	TRBJ1-6	ASSDRANSPLH
TRBV28	TRBJ2-2	ASSPGGTNTGELF
TRBV6-1	TRBJ1-1	AIQIDMNTEAF
TRBV30	TRBJ1-5	AWSLAELGQPQH
TRBV5-6	TRBJ1-5	ASSFSRGFNQPQH
TRBV30	TRBJ1-2	AWSPIREYT
TRBV5-1	TRBJ1-2	ASSADRHYT
TRBV7-9	TRBJ1-1	ASSPWGRGTEAF
TRBV5-6	TRBJ2-1	ASSPTRRVGSEF
TRBV11-3	TRBJ2-5	ASSSDRETQY
TRBV4-3	TRBJ2-5	ASSQGQRGNQETQY
TRBV27	TRBJ1-2	ASPIYGYT
TRBV4-2	TRBJ1-2	ASSQAGNYGYT
TRBV2	TRBJ1-5	ASRDFYGNQPQH
TRBV5-1	TRBJ2-2	ASSSGSGELF
TRBV28	TRBJ1-2	ASSLIGGGGYT
TRBV6-6	TRBJ2-2	ASSYDRGGTGELF
TRBV10-1	TRBJ2-1	ASGVAGGYNEQF
TRBV4-3	TRBJ2-3	ASSQTSGSTDTQY
TRBV9	TRBJ1-2	ASSVDFYGYT
TRBV7-2	TRBJ2-1	ASSLPEYNEQF
TRBV2	TRBJ2-1	ASRGRTSGRASYNEQF
TRBV5-1	TRBJ2-3	ASSTGTTSTDTQY
TRBV6-1	TRBJ2-3	ASRFAGVGTDTQY
TRBV28	TRBJ2-7	ASSFGPLYEQY
TRBV20-1	TRBJ2-7	SASPGYEQY
TRBV7-9	TRBJ2-3	ASSFGPDTQY
TRBV4-1	TRBJ1-4	ASGQGRNRNEKLF
TRBV28	TRBJ1-2	ASSNSGTGESYGYT
TRBV7-2	TRBJ1-5	ASSSQWGNQPQH
TRBV29-1	TRBJ1-1	SVASGVNTEAF
TRBV7-2	TRBJ2-7	ASSPWNDRGSYEQY
TRBV6-1	TRBJ1-5	ASSDSTGGANSNQPQH
TRBV5-1	TRBJ1-4	ASSLTGRKNEKLF
TRBV5-1	TRBJ2-3	ASTAGGLTDTQY
TRBV6-6	TRBJ1-6	ASSYPLVDSPLH
TRBV7-9	TRBJ2-7	ASTLYSSVEQY
TRBV9	TRBJ2-4	ASSTGQSVKNIQY
TRBV28	TRBJ1-2	ASSSPAGQPA
TRBV9	TRBJ2-3	ASSATSESTDTQY
TRBV7-2	TRBJ1-2	ASSPTLHVGYGYT
TRBV9	TRBJ2-1	ASSVGGQTYNEQF
TRBV5-1	TRBJ1-2	ASSQQEGYGYT